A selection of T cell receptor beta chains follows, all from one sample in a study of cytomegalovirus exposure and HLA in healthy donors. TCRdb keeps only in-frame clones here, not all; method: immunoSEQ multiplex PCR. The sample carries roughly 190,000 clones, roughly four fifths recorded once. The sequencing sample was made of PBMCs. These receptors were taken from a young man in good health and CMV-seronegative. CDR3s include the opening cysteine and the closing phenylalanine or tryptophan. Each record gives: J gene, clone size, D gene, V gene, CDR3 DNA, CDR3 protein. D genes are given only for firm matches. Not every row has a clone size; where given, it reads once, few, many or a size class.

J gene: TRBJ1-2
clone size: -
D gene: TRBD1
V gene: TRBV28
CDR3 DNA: TGTGCCAGCAGTTTACCAGGGGGAAATGGCTACACCTTC
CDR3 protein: CASSLPGGNGYTF

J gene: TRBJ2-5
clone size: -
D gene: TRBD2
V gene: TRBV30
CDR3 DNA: TGTGCCTGGAGTGAAGGCCTAGCGGGAGGAGAGACCCAGTACTTC
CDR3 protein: CAWSEGLAGGETQYF

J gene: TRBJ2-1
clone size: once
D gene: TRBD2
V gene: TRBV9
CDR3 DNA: TGTGCCAGCAGCGTAGATGAAGCGGGAGGCTTTAGCTCCTACAATGAGCAGTTCTTC
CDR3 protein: CASSVDEAGGFSSYNEQFF

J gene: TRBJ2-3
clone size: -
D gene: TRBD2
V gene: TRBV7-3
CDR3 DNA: TGTGCCAGCAGCTTACGACTAGCGGGAGAGACGCAGTATTTT
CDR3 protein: CASSLRLAGETQYF

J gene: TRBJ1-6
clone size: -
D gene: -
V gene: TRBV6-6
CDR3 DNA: TGTGCCAGCAGGGTTGACAGGCATAATTCACCCCTCCACTTT
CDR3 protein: CASRVDRHNSPLHF

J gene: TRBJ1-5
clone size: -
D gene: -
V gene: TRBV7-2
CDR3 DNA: TGTGCCAGCAGCTTAGGGTCTTCTGGGGGGTATAGCAATCAGCCCCAGCATTTT
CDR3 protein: CASSLGSSGGYSNQPQHF

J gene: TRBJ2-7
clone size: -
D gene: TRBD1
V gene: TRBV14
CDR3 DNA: TGTGCCAGCAGCCGACACAGGGGTCCAGAATACGAGCAGTACTTC
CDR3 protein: CASSRHRGPEYEQYF

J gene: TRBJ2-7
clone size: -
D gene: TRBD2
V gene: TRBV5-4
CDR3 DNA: TGTGCCAGCAGCCGGGGGGGGGCGCCGTTCTACGAGCAGTACTTC
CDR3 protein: CASSRGGAPFYEQYF

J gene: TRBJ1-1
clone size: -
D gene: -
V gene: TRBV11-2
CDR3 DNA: TGTGCCAGCAGCGCATTCGGGGGTCGGGTTACTGAAGCTTTCTTT
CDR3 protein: CASSAFGGRVTEAFF

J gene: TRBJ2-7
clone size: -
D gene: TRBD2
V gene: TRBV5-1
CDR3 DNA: TGCGCCAGCAGCTTGCAGGTAGCGGGGGGACAACACTCCTACGAGCAGTACTTC
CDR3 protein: CASSLQVAGGQHSYEQYF

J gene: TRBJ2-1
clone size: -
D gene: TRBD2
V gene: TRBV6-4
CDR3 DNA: TGTGCCAGCAGTGACGGGAGCGGGGGGTCCGATGAGCAGTTCTTC
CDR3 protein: CASSDGSGGSDEQFF

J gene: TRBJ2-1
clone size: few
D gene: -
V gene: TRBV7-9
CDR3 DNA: TGTGCCAGCAGTCCGCCCTTCCGGTCCCGCTCCTACAATGAGCAGTTCTTC
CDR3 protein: CASSPPFRSRSYNEQFF

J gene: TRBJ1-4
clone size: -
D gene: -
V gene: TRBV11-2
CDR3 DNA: TGTGCCAGCAGCCCAGGGGTGACTAATGAAAAACTGTTTTTT
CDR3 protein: CASSPGVTNEKLFF

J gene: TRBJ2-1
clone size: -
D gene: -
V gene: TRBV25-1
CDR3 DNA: TGTGCCAGCAGTGATGCTCCGGGATTCTCCTACAATGAGCAGTTCTTC
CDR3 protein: CASSDAPGFSYNEQFF

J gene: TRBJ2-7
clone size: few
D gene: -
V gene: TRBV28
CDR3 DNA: TGTGCCAGCAGTTTCCCGGCACCGGCTAGCGCAACCTACGAGCAGTACTTC
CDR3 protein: CASSFPAPASATYEQYF

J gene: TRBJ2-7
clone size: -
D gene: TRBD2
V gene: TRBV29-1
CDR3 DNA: TGCAGCGTTGACTCGGGGGGGGACTACGAGCAGTACTTC
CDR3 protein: CSVDSGGDYEQYF

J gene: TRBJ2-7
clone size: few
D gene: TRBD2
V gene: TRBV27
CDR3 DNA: TGTGCCAGCAGTGTAGGTCGGGGGGGAACGGGGGCTTTTGAGCAGTACTTC
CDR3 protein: CASSVGRGGTGAFEQYF

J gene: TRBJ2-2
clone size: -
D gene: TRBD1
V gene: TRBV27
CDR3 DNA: TGTGCCAGCACTTTCGGGACAGCAAACACCGGGGAGCTGTTTTTT
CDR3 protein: CASTFGTANTGELFF

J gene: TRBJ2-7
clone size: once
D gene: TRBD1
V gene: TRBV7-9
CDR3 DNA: TGTGCCAGCAGCCCAGGGGGTTCAAAGTACGAGCAGTACTTC
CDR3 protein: CASSPGGSKYEQYF

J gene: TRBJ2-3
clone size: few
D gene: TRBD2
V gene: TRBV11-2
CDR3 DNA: TGTGCCAGCAGCTTGGTAGCGGGGGGTACAGATACGCAGTATTTT
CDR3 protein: CASSLVAGGTDTQYF

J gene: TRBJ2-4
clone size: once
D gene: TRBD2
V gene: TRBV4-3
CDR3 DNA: TGCGCCAGCAGCCAAGATCGACTAGCGGGAGGGTATCAGTACTTC
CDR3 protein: CASSQDRLAGGYQYF

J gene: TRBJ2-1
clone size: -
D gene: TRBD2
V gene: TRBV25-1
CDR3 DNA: TGTGCCAGCAGTGAATTAGGGACTAGCCCGTTCTTC
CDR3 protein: CASSELGTSPFF

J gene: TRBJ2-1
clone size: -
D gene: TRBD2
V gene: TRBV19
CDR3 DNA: TGTGCCAGTACCCGGACTAGCGGGTACAATGAGCAGTTCTTC
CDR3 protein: CASTRTSGYNEQFF

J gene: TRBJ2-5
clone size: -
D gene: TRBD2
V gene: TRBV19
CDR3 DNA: TGTGCCAGTAGTATAGTCCTCAGCGGGGGGAGTGAAAAGACCCAGTACTTC
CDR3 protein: CASSIVLSGGSEKTQYF

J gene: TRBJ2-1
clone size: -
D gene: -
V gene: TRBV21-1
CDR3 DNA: TGTGCCAGCATCAAGCGATCGGACAGGGAGCTTGGACTAGCGGGAGACCCTACCTACAATGAGCAGTTCTTC
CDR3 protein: CASIKRSDRELGLAGDPTYNEQFF

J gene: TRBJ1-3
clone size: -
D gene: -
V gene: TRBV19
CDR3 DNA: TGTGCCAGTAGTCCGCAGGCCCGTGGAAACACCATATATTTT
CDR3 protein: CASSPQARGNTIYF

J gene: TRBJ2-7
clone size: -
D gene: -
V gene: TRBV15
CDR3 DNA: TGTGCCACCAGCAGAGATGTAAGGGGAGAGCAGTACTTC
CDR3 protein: CATSRDVRGEQYF

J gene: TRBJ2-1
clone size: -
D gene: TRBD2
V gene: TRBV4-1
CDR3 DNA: TGCGCCAGCAGCCAAGTAGCGGGAGCGTACAATGAGCAGTTCTTC
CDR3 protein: CASSQVAGAYNEQFF

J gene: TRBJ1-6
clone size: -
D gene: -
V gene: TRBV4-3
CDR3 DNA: TGCGCCAGCAGCCAAGATAGGGGTTCACCCCTCCACTTT
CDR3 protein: CASSQDRGSPLHF

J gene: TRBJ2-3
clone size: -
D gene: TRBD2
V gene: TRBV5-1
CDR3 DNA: TGCGCCAGCAGCACTGGACTAGCGGGGGGAACCGCAGTTGATACGCAGTATTTT
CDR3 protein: CASSTGLAGGTAVDTQYF

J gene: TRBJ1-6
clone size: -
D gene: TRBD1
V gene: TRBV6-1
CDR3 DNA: TGTGCCAGCACCTCGACAGGGGGCCTTGGTTCACCCCTCCACTTT
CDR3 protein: CASTSTGGLGSPLHF

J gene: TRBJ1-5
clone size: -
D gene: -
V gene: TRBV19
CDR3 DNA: TGTGCCAGTAGTATGGGCGGGCACGTTAGCAATCAGCCCCAGCATTTT
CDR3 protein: CASSMGGHVSNQPQHF

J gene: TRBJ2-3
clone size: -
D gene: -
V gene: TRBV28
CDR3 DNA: TGTGCCAGCAGTTTTAAAACTAGAAGTTCAGATACGCAGTATTTT
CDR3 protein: CASSFKTRSSDTQYF

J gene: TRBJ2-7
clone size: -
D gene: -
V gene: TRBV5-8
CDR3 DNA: TGTGCCAGCAGCTTGGTGGAGGGGGCTCTTTACGAGCAGTACTTC
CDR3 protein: CASSLVEGALYEQYF

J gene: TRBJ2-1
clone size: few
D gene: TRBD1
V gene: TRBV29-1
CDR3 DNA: TGCAGCGTTGAAGATCAGGGCAGGGGGCTAAATGAGCAGTTCTTC
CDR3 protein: CSVEDQGRGLNEQFF

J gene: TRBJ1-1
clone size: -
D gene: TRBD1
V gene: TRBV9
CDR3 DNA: TGTGCCAGCAGCGTTGGACAGGGGGCGGACGCTTTCTTT
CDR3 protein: CASSVGQGADAFF

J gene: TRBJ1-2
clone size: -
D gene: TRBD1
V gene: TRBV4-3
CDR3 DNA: TGCGCCAGCAGCCAGTCCACTAGCACAGGGGTATATGGCTACACCTTC
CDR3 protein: CASSQSTSTGVYGYTF

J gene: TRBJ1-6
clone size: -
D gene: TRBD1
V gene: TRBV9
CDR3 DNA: TGTGCCAGCAGCCGGACAGGGAACTATAATTCACCCCTCCACTTT
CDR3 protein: CASSRTGNYNSPLHF

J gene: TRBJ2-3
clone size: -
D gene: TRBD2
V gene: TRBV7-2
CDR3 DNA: TGTGCCAGCAGCTCCCGTCTAGCGGGGAACACAGATACGCAGTATTTT
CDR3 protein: CASSSRLAGNTDTQYF

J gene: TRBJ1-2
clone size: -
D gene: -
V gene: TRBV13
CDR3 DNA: TGTGCCAGCAGCCGTACAGTTTATGGCTACACCTTC
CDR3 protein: CASSRTVYGYTF

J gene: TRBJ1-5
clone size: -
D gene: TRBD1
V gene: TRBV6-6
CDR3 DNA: TGTGCCAGCAGGCCCGGGACAGTTAATCAGCCCCAGCATTTT
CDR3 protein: CASRPGTVNQPQHF

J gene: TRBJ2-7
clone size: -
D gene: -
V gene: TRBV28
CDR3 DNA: TGTGCCAGCAGTTTTCGGTATAGCTCCTACGAGCAGTACTTC
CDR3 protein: CASSFRYSSYEQYF